This T cell receptor beta chain stems from a study of control samples from healthy donors and cancer patients. This clone was detected only once. Sequencing was performed with immunoSEQ multiplex PCR; in TCRdb, only in-frame clones are kept and a portion is missing. This sample carries about 81,000 clones, 94% of them seen once, and the ten largest clones take 4.8%. Unmatched junction bases numbered 7, after V lost 0 bases and J lost 4 bases. CDR3 size: 17 residues. Per germline, CDR1 SGHDN and CDR2 FVKESK. The receptor comes from a woman aged 18-29 years in good health. Input material: blood. V usage is TRBV14 and J usage is TRBJ2-1; the match to TRBD2 covers 9 bases. The DNA for the CDR3 is TGTGCCAGCAGCCAAGACAAGCTAGCGGGGCTTTACAATGAGCAGTTCTTC. It yields the protein CASSQDKLAGLYNEQFF.